Below, one T cell receptor (beta chain) is given with its context. This sample is drawn from a study of blood T cell repertoires in COVID-19. Study-wide background: Acute and convalescent COVID-19 samples came from the United States, Italy and Spain. T cells, B-cell-depleted T cells, or PBMCs supplied cDNA or gDNA.

The CDR3 extends over 14 amino acids. Per the germline V gene, CDR1 is MNHEY and CDR2 is SMNVEV (reference sequence). The V end was cut by 3 bases, the J end by 3 bases, with 11 bases between. Seattle patients were enrolled during active infection and followed longitudinally. In the authors' workflow: From reference gene primer amplification, estimates of nucleated cell counts were derived. Method: immunoSEQ multiplex PCR; TCRdb's copy keeps in-frame clones and lacks some. The V and J calls and clone size come from that table; D and trimming were worked out from the DNA. The data show approximately 290,000 clones, about 85% seen once.

The sequenced sample consisted of peripheral blood. The clonotype comes from a human donor with COVID-19, enrolled during active disease. The donor label of this sample is uncertain. The J gene is TRBJ1-2, the V gene TRBV27; D gene unclear. Written as DNA, the CDR3 is TGTGCCAGCAGTTTGGCAGGCTCGTACTATGGCTACACCTTC. It codes for CASSLAGSYYGYTF.